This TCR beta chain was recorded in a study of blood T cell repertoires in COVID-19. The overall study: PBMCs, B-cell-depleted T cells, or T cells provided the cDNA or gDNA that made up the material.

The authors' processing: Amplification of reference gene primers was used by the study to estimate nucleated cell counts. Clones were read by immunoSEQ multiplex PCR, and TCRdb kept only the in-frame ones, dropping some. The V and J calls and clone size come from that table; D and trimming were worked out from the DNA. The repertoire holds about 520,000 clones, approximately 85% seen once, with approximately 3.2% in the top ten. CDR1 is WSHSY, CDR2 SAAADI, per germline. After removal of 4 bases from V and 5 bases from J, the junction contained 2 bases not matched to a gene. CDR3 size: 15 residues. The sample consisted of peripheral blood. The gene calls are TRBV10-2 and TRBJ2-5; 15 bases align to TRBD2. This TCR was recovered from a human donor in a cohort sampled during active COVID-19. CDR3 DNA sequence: TGCGCCAGCAGTGGGACTAGCGGGAGGGAGGAGACCCAGTACTTC. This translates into CASSGTSGREETQYF.